The clone carrying this TCR beta chain has a single count. Antigen: not known. The data derive from a study of cytomegalovirus exposure and HLA in healthy donors. The wider study: In a later analysis, the roughly 120 validation repertoires were reported to have used the same platform as the roughly 610 first-cohort repertoires.

Libraries were prepared by immunoSEQ multiplex PCR; TCRdb keeps only in-frame clonotypes and omits some of them. Of over 100,000 clones listed, about 88% are singletons. Study results and caveats: The CMV antigen specificity of a few CMV-associated chains was confirmed through in vitro analysis.

The germline V gene has CDR1 SNHLY and CDR2 FYNNEI. CDR3 length: 15 amino acids. V lost 7 bases and J lost 0; bases outside the gene matches: 5. Sequenced material: PBMCs. This TCR was recovered from a woman aged 18 to 35 in good health and CMV-seronegative. The chain joins TRBV2 to TRBJ2-5; the match to TRBD1 covers 10 bases. The CDR3 coding sequence is TGTGCCAGCACTCCGGGACAGGGGTACCAAGAGACCCAGTACTTC. Residues: CASTPGQGYQETQYF.